This TCR beta chain was captured by sequencing in a study of post-analysis software for immune sequencing data. Study as a whole: Disease trajectories encompassed relapsing-remitting, secondary progressive and progressive-relapsing multiple sclerosis. Study-wide findings and caveats: In patients, five or six TRBV segments were more frequent than in controls, with TRBV5-6, TRBV5-1 and TRBV20-1 among them. Diversity measured as normalized Chao1 was significantly lower in multiple sclerosis patients than in controls.

The junction had 5 bases not matched to a gene; V was cut back by 6 bases and J by 0 bases. From germline, CDR1 is MDHEN and CDR2 SYDVKM. The CDR3 extends over 16 amino acids. TCR beta cDNA libraries had unique molecular identifiers. MiXCR, run by TCRdb on the PCR reads, gives a single entry per CDR3 protein. Of 450,000 or so distinct CDR3 sequences listed, around 40% are singletons. Turning to this clonotype: Its antigen remains unidentified.

The clonotype comes from a girl under 18 with multiple sclerosis. Material: blood. The chain carries TRBV28 and TRBJ2-1; 10 bases line up with TRBD2. This CDR3 is CASSPTSGFSYNEQFF. For the CDR3, the DNA is TGTGCCAGCAGCCCGACTAGCGGGTTCTCCTACAATGAGCAGTTCTTC.